Presented here are 20 T cell receptor beta chains from one specimen sequenced in a study of PD-1 blockade in classical Hodgkin lymphoma. All the patients suffered relapse after autologous stem cell transplantation, and brentuximab vedotin exposure differed. TCRdb keeps only in-frame clones here, not all; method: immunoSEQ multiplex PCR. The sample lists about 85,000 clones; about nine tenths were seen once. Here the sequenced sample was peripheral blood mononuclear cells (PBMCs), taken before the second cycle of nivolumab. These receptors came from a human donor with classical Hodgkin lymphoma.

The rearrangement joins TRBV4-1 to TRBJ1-5; tentatively, D is TRBD1 (6 bases). This CDR3 has 16 amino acids. Germline V gives CDR1 MGHRA, CDR2 YSYEKL. Between the trimmed V and J ends, which lost 0 bases and 1 base, there was a span of 10 bases. The CDR3 loop is CASSQEGARSNQPQHF. The CDR3 nucleotides read TGCGCCAGCAGCCAAGAGGGGGCGCGGAGCAATCAGCCCCAGCATTTT.

The chain combines TRBV11-3 with TRBJ2-7; no clear D. This CDR3 is 14 amino acids long. V was clipped by 5 bases and J by 6 bases, with 17 bases between them. The germline V gene has CDR1 SGHNT and CDR2 YENEEA. The CDR3 is CASSPGFSSGEQYF. The DNA of the CDR3 is TGTGCCAGCAGCCCCGGATTCTCCTCCGGCGAGCAGTACTTC.

The CDR3 protein is CASSLLDADTQYF. CDR3 in DNA: TGTGCCAGCAGTTTACTAGACGCAGATACGCAGTATTTT. The chain links TRBV27 to TRBJ2-3; no clear D. V dropped 2 bases and J dropped 4 bases, with 7 bases sitting between them. In germline, CDR1 is MNHEY, CDR2 SMNVEV (reference sequence). This CDR3 comprises 13 residues.

The chain links TRBV6-6 to TRBJ2-1; D not certain. V lost 4 bases to trimming and J lost 5 bases, with 12 bases between them. Germline V CDR1 and CDR2: MNHNY, SVGAGI (reference sequence). This CDR3 region has 14 residues. The CDR3 sequence is CASSSETLHNEQFF. In nucleotides, the CDR3 is TGTGCCAGCAGTTCCGAAACCCTACACAATGAGCAGTTCTTC.

This sequence joins TRBV5-5 and TRBJ1-4; D may be TRBD1 (6 bases). V lost 4 bases and J 8 bases, leaving 18 bases between the germline ends. The CDR3 runs 15 residues. Germline CDR1 reads SGHKS; CDR2 reads YYEKEE (reference sequence). CDR3 nucleotides: TGTGCCAGCAGCGGGTTCGGGGGGCTGGGGGAAAAACTGTTTTTT. It yields the protein CASSGFGGLGEKLFF.

This chain joins TRBV27 and TRBJ2-6, with a weak D call TRBD1 (6 bases). The CDR3 contains 18 residues. CDR1 is MNHEY and CDR2 is SMNVEV in the germline V gene (reference sequence). Between the trimmed V and J ends, which lost 5 bases and 4 bases, there was a span of 21 bases. CDR3 DNA: TGTGCCAGCAGTCCCGTTTTCCCAGGGGCGCACGGGGCCAACGTCCTGACTTTC. It codes for CASSPVFPGAHGANVLTF.

V usage is TRBV5-5 and J usage is TRBJ1-5; no reliable D call. Per germline, CDR1 SGHKS and CDR2 YYEKEE (reference sequence). CDR3 length equals 15 residues. The V gene lost 5 bases and the J gene lost 0 bases, with 12 bases spanning the gap. CDR3 sequence: CASSHEEYSNQPQHF. In DNA form, the CDR3 reads TGTGCCAGCAGTCATGAGGAATATAGCAATCAGCCCCAGCATTTT.

The chain carries TRBV27 and TRBJ2-5; possibly TRBD2 for D (7 bases). Germline values: CDR1 MNHEY, CDR2 SMNVEV (reference sequence). The V end lost 0 bases, the J end lost 2 bases, and 13 bases lay between the germline ends. The CDR3 length is 16 residues. The chain's CDR3 is CASSLSVGRGQETQYF. DNA for the CDR3: TGTGCCAGCAGTTTATCAGTTGGGAGGGGGCAAGAGACCCAGTACTTC.

This chain uses TRBV11-1 with TRBJ2-2; D call uncertain. Germline assignment: CDR1 SGHAT and CDR2 FQDESV (reference sequence). CDR3 length: 13 residues. V was clipped by 1 base and J by 5 bases, with 5 bases between them. CDR3 DNA sequence: TGTGCCAGCAGCTTAGGGCGGACCGGGGAGCTGTTTTTT. Protein: CASSLGRTGELFF.

The rearrangement links TRBV7-9 to TRBJ2-1, with 11 bases matching TRBD1. Germline CDR1 is SEHNR and CDR2 is FQNEAQ (reference sequence). The CDR3 is 13 amino acids. Trimming took 4 bases from V and 8 from J; bases not matched to a gene: 1. CDR3 bases: TGTGCCAGCAGCTGGACAGGGGGCGATGAGCAGTTCTTC. This encodes CASSWTGGDEQFF.

The chain has TRBV7-3 and TRBJ2-2, with a weak D call TRBD2 (6 bases). Germline values: CDR1 SGHTA, CDR2 FQGTGA. The CDR3 is 19 residues long. V lost 2 bases and J lost 0, with 19 bases in between. In DNA form, the CDR3 reads TGTGCCAGCAGCTTATTCGGGACTCTAGGGTCCGCGAACACCGGGGAGCTGTTTTTT. This sequence encodes CASSLFGTLGSANTGELFF.

The chain links TRBV9 to TRBJ1-5, with 7 bases lining up with TRBD1. From germline, CDR1 is SGDLS and CDR2 YYNGEE. The CDR3 runs to 16 residues. The junction had 4 bases not matched to a gene; V was cut back by 0 bases and J by 1 base. This CDR3 is CASSVGAGGSNQPQHF. CDR3 in DNA: TGTGCCAGCAGCGTAGGGGCAGGGGGAAGCAATCAGCCCCAGCATTTT.

The chain combines TRBV28 with TRBJ2-7, with D possibly TRBD1 on 6 matching bases. The CDR3 totals 16 residues. Germline V gives CDR1 MDHEN, CDR2 SYDVKM. V lost 7 bases, J lost 2 bases, and 21 bases lay in between. This CDR3 reads CASKGNPGTSTYEQYF. DNA for the CDR3: TGTGCCAGCAAAGGGAACCCCGGGACATCGACCTACGAGCAGTACTTC.

V usage is TRBV27 and J usage is TRBJ1-3, with no clear D. This CDR3 is built from 14 residues. Germline V gene sequence: CDR1 MNHEY, CDR2 SMNVEV (reference sequence). V was trimmed by 4 bases and J by 3 bases, leaving 10 bases between them. This CDR3 is CASSYTPLGNTIYF. The DNA of the CDR3 is TGTGCCAGCAGTTATACCCCACTTGGAAACACCATATATTTT.

The J gene is TRBJ1-1, the V gene TRBV28, with D uncertain. Germline V gene sequence: CDR1 MDHEN, CDR2 SYDVKM. The CDR3 is made up of 14 amino acids. The ends were cut back, 6 bases at V and 0 bases at J, with 11 bases in the middle. In nucleotides, the CDR3 is TGTGCCAGCAGGAACAGATTCATGAACACTGAAGCTTTCTTT. It is translated as CASRNRFMNTEAFF.

The rearrangement links TRBV7-2 to TRBJ2-1; D is tentatively TRBD1 or TRBD2 (5 bases each). Germline values: CDR1 SGHTA, CDR2 FQGNSA. Trimming removed 5 bases from V and 0 bases from J, with 14 bases in between. This CDR3 comprises 16 residues. Written as DNA, the CDR3 is TGTGCCAGCAGCAGCGAACCGGGACGCTCCTACAATGAGCAGTTCTTC. Protein sequence: CASSSEPGRSYNEQFF.

This clone occurred once. This rearrangement joins TRBV4-1 to TRBJ1-2; 11 bases fit TRBD1. With 0 bases clipped from V and 8 bases from J, the junction kept 8 bases outside the gene matches. Germline CDR1 MGHRA, CDR2 YSYEKL. CDR3 length: 16 amino acids. This CDR3 is CASSQESGQGAEGYTF. The CDR3 nucleotides are TGCGCCAGCAGCCAAGAGAGCGGACAGGGGGCGGAAGGCTACACCTTC.

The chain is built from TRBV27 and TRBJ1-2; no reliable D call. This CDR3 contains 14 residues. The V and J ends lost 3 bases and 8 bases respectively, with 16 bases between them. CDR1 MNHEY and CDR2 SMNVEV come from the germline V gene (reference sequence). In nucleotides, the CDR3 is TGTGCCAGCAGTTTCGCGGCAAAGAGTAACGGCTACACCTTC. This codes for CASSFAAKSNGYTF.

V gene TRBV30 combines with J gene TRBJ1-3; 10 bases are shared with TRBD1. Germline values: CDR1 GTSNPN, CDR2 SVGIG (reference sequence). The CDR3 has 17 residues. V was pared by 3 bases and J by 0 bases, with 8 bases of the junction left unmatched. The chain's CDR3 is CAWRNRDRGDSGNTIYF. CDR3 bases: TGTGCCTGGAGGAACCGGGACAGGGGCGACTCTGGAAACACCATATATTTT.

The chain employs TRBV10-3 and TRBJ2-1; 9 bases match TRBD1. The junction had 0 bases not matched to a gene; V was cut back by 2 bases and J by 7 bases. The CDR3 contains 13 residues. Per the germline V gene, CDR1 is ENHRY and CDR2 is SYGVKD. CDR3 sequence: CAISEGTGNEQFF. The CDR3 nucleotides are TGTGCCATCAGTGAGGGGACAGGGAATGAGCAGTTCTTC.